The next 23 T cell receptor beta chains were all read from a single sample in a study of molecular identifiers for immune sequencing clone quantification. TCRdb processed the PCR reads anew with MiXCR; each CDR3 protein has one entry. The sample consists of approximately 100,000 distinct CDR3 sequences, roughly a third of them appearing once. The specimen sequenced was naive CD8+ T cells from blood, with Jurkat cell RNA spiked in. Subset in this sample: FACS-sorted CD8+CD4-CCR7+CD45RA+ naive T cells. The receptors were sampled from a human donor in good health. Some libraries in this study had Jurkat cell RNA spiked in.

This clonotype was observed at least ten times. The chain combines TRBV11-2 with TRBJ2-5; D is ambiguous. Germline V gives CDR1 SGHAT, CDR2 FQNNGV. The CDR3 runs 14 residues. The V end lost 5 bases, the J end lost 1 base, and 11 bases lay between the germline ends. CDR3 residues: CASSRDVPQETQYF. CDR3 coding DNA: TGTGCCAGCAGCCGCGACGTACCCCAAGAGACCCAGTACTTC.

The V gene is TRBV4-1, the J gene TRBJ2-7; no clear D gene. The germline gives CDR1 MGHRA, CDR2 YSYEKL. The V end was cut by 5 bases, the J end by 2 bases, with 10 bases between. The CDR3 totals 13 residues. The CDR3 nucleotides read TGCGCCAGCAGCGACACCATCGCCTACGAGCAGTACTTC. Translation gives CASSDTIAYEQYF.

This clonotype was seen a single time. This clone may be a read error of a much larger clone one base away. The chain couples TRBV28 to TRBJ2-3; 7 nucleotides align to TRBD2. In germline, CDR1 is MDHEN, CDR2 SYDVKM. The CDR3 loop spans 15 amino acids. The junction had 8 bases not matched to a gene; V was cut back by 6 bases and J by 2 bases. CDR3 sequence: CASRGRESITDTQYF. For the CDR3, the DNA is TGTGCCAGCAGGGGGAGGGAGTCGATCACAGATACGCAGTATTTT.

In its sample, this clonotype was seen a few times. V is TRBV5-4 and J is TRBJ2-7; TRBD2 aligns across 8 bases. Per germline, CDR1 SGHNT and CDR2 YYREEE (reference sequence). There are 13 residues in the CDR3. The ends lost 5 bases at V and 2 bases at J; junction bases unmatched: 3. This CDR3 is CASSQGLAYEQYF. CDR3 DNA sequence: TGTGCCAGCAGTCAGGGACTAGCCTACGAGCAGTACTTC.

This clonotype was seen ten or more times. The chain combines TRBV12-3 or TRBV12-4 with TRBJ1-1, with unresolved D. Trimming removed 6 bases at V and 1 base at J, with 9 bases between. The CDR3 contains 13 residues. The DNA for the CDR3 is TGTGCCAGCAGCACTACCCAGAACACTGAAGCTTTCTTT. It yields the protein CASSTTQNTEAFF.

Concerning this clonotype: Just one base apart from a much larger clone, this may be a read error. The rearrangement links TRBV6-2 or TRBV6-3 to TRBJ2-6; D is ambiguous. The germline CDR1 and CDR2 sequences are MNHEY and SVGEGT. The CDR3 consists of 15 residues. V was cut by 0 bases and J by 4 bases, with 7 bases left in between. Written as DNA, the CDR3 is TGTGCCAGCAGTTACTCGATCATGGGGGCCAACGTCCTGACTTTC. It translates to CASSYSIMGANVLTF.

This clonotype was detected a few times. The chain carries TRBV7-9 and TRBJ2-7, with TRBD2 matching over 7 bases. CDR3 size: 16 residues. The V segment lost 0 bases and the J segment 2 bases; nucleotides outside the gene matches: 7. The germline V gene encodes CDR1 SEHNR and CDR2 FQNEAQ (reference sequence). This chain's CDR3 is CASSLAVGGRTYEQYF. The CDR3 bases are TGTGCCAGCAGCTTAGCGGTGGGAGGGCGAACCTACGAGCAGTACTTC.

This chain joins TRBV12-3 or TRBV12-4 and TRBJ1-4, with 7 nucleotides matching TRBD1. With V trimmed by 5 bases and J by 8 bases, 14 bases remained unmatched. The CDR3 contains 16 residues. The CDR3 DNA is TGTGCCAGCAGTCCTGCTGACAGGGACCATTACGAAAAACTGTTTTTT. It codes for CASSPADRDHYEKLFF.

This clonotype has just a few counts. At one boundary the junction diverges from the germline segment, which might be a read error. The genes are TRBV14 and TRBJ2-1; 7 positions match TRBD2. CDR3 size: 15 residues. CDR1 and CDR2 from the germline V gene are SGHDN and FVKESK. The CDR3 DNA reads TGTGCCAGCAGACAAGATTGGGGGAGGGCCCATGAGCAGTTCTTC. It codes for CASRQDWGRAHEQFF.

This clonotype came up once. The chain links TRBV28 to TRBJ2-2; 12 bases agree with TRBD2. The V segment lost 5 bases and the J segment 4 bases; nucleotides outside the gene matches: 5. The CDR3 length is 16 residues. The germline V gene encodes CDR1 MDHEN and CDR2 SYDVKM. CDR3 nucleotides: TGTGCCAGCAGTCCGCTAGCGGGAGGGGTCACCGGGGAGCTGTTTTTT. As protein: CASSPLAGGVTGELFF.

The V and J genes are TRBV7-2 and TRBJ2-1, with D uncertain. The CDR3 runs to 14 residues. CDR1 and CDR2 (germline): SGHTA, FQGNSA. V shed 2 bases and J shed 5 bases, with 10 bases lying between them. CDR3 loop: CASSLQLVDNEQFF. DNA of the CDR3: TGTGCCAGCAGCTTACAGCTAGTGGACAATGAGCAGTTCTTC.

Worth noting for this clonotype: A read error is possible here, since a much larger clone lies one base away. CDR3 residues: CAGSPDSLEEAFF. The CDR3 DNA reads TGTGCCGGTAGTCCGGACAGCCTCGAAGAAGCTTTCTTT. The rearrangement links TRBV19 to TRBJ1-1; maybe TRBD1 (6 bases). The CDR3 is made up of 13 amino acids. Germline values: CDR1 LNHDA, CDR2 SQIVND (reference sequence).

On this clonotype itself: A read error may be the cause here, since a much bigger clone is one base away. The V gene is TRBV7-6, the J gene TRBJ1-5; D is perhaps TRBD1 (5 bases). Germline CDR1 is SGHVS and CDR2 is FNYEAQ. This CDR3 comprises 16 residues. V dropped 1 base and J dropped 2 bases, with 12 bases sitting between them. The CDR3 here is CASSLGGESGNQPQHF. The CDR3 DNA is TGTGCCAGCAGCTTAGGGGGGGAGAGCGGCAATCAGCCCCAGCATTTT.

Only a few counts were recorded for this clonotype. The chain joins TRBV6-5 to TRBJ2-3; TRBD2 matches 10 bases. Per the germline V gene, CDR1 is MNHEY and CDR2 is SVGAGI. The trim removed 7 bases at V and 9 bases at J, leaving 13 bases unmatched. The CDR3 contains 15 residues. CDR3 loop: CASKLGLAGVETQYF. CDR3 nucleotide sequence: TGTGCCAGCAAGTTGGGGCTAGCGGGAGTCGAGACGCAGTATTTT.

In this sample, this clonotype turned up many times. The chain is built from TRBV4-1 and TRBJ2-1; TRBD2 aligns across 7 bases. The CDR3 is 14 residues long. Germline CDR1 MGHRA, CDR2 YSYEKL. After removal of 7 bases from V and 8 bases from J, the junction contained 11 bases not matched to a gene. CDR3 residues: CASNRRERHDEQFF. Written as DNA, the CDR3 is TGCGCCAGCAACAGGCGGGAGAGGCACGATGAGCAGTTCTTC.

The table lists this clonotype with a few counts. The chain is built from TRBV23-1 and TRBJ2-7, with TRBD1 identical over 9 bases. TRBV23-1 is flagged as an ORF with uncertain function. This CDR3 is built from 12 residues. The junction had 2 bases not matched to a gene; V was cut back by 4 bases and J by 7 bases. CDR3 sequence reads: CASSRQGVEQYF. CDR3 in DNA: TGCGCCAGCAGTCGACAGGGGGTGGAGCAGTACTTC.

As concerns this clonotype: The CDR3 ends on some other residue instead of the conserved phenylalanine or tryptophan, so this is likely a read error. CDR3 amino acids: CSAREQGVSYEQYI. CDR3 nucleotides: TGCAGTGCTAGGGAACAGGGGGTCTCCTACGAGCAGTACATC. This sequence joins TRBV20-1 and TRBJ2-7; 8 positions agree with TRBD1. Germline loops: CDR1 DFQATT, CDR2 SNEGSKA (reference sequence). The V and J ends lost 3 bases and 0 bases, in that order; junction bases with no gene match: 4. This CDR3 comprises 14 residues.

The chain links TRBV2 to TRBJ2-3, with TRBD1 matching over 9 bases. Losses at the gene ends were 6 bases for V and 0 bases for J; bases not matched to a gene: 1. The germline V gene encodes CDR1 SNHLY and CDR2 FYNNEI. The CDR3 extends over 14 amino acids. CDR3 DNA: TGTGCCAGCAGCGGGACAGGGAGCACAGATACGCAGTATTTT. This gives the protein CASSGTGSTDTQYF.

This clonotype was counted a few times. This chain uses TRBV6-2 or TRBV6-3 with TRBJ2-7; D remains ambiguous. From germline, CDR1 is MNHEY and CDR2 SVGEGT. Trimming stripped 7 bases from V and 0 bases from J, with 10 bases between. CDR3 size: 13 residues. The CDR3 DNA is TGTGCCAGCAATCCGACGAGCTCCTACGAGCAGTACTTC. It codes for CASNPTSSYEQYF.

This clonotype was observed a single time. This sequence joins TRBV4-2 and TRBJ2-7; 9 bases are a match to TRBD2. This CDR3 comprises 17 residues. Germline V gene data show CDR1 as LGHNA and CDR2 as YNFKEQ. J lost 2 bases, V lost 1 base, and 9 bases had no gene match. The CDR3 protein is CASSQVGASGEAYEQYF. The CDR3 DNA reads TGTGCCAGCAGCCAAGTTGGGGCTAGCGGGGAAGCCTACGAGCAGTACTTC.

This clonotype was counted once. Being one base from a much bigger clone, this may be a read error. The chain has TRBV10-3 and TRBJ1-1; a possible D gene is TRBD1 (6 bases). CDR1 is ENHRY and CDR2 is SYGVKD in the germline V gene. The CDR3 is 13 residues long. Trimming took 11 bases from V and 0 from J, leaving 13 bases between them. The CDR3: CAADGQMNTEAFF. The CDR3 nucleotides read TGTGCCGCGGATGGACAGATGAACACTGAAGCTTTCTTT.

CDR3 sequence: CASSIGGARGAFF. The DNA for the CDR3 is TGTGCCAGTAGTATAGGGGGGGCCAGAGGAGCTTTCTTT. This chain links TRBV19 with TRBJ1-1; TRBD1 might be the D (6 bases). The CDR3 covers 13 residues. Looked up from germline, CDR1 is LNHDA and CDR2 is SQIVND (reference sequence). Trimming pared 1 base from V and 10 bases from J, leaving 13 bases between.

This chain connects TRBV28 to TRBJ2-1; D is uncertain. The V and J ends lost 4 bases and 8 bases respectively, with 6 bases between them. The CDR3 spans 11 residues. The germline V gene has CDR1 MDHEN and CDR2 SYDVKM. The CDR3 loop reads CASSSTYEQFF. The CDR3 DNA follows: TGTGCCAGCAGTTCGACCTATGAGCAGTTCTTC. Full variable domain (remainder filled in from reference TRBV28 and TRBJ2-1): DVKVTQSSRYLVKRTGEKVFLECVQDMDHENMFWYRQDPGLGLRLIYFSYDVKMKEKGDIPEGYSVSREKKERFSLILESASTNQTSMYLCASSSTYEQFFGPGTRLTVL.